This TCR beta chain derives from a study of glioma-infiltrating T cells. Amplification of TCR alpha and beta CDR3 regions from RNA used iRepertoire nested multiplex PCR. MiXCR, run by TCRdb on the multiplex PCR reads, gives a single entry per CDR3 protein. The top ten clones hold around 30% of a sample with approximately 120,000 distinct CDR3 sequences, 20% to 30% of them seen once. This clonotype has a count of ten or more. This TCR was recovered from a human donor with low-grade glioma or glioblastoma, undergoing nonglioma brain surgery, or in good health (not recorded which). The sequencing sample was made of glioma tissue, nonneoplastic brain tissue, or PBMCs (not recorded which).

The CDR3 region is CASSVGVVYEQYF. In DNA, the CDR3 is TGTGCCAGCAGCGTAGGGGTAGTCTACGAGCAGTACTTC. The chain joins TRBV9 to TRBJ2-7; D unclear. The germline V gene has CDR1 SGDLS and CDR2 YYNGEE. V lost 0 bases and J lost 3, with 7 bases in between. The CDR3 spans 13 residues. Full variable domain (rest looked up from reference TRBV9 and TRBJ2-7): DSGVTQTPKHLITATGQRVTLRCSPRSGDLSVYWYQQSLDQGLQFLIQYYNGEERAKGNILERFSAQQFPDLHSELNLSSLELGDSALYFCASSVGVVYEQYFGPGTRLTVT.